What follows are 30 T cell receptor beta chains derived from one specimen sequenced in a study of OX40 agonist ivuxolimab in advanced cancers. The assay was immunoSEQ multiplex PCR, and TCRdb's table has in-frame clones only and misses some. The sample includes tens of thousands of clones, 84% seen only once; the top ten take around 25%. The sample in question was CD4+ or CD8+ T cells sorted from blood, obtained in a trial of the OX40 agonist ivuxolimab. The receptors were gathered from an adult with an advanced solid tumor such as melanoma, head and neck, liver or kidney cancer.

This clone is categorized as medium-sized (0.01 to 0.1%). The CDR3 DNA is TGTGCCAGTAGTAGGGAGCGGAGCAATCAGCCCCAGCATTTT. Amino acid sequence: CASSRERSNQPQHF. The rearrangement links TRBV19 to TRBJ1-5; D is unresolved. Looked up from germline, CDR1 is LNHDA and CDR2 is SQIVND (reference sequence). Trimming stripped 4 bases from V and 1 base from J, with 8 bases between. The CDR3 length is 14 residues.

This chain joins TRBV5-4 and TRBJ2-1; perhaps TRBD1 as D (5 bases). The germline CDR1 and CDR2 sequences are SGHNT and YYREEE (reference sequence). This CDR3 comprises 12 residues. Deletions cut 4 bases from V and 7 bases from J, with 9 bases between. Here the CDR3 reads CASSLKGNEQFF. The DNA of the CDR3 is TGTGCCAGCAGCCTGAAGGGGAATGAGCAGTTCTTC.

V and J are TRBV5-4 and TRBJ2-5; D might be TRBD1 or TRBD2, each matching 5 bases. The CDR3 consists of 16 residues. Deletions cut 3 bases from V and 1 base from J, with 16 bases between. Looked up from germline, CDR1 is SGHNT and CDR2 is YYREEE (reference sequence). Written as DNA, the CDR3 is TGTGCCAGCAGCTCGGGACGGGTCCGGTCCCAAGAGACCCAGTACTTC. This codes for CASSSGRVRSQETQYF.

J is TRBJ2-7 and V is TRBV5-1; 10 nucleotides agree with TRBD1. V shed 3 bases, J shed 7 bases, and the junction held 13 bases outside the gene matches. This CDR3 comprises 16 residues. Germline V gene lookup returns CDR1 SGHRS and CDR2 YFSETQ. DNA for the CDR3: TGCGCCAGCAGCTCTGGGTCCCCGGGACAGGGGTTTGAGCAGTACTTC. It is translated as CASSSGSPGQGFEQYF.

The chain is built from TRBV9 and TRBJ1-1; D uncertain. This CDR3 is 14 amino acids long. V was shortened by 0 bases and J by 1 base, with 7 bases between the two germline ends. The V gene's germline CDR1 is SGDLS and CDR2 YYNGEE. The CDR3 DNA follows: TGTGCCAGCAGCGTAGGTCCGTCGAACACTGAAGCTTTCTTT. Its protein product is CASSVGPSNTEAFF. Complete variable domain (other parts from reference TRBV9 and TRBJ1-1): DSGVTQTPKHLITATGQRVTLRCSPRSGDLSVYWYQQSLDQGLQFLIQYYNGEERAKGNILERFSAQQFPDLHSELNLSSLELGDSALYFCASSVGPSNTEAFFGQGTRLTVV.

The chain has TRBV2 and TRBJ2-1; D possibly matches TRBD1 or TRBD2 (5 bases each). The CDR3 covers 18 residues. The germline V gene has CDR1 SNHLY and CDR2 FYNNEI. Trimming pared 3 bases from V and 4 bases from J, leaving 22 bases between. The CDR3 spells CASSDVVGGVLVYNEQFF. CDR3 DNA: TGTGCCAGCAGTGATGTCGTTGGGGGAGTACTAGTATACAATGAGCAGTTCTTC.

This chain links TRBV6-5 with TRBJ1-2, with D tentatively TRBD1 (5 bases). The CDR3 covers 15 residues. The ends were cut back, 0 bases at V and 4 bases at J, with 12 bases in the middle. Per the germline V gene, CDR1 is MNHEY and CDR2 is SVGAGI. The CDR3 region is CASSYSPGSSYGYTF. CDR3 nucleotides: TGTGCCAGCAGTTACTCGCCAGGGAGTAGCTATGGCTACACCTTC.

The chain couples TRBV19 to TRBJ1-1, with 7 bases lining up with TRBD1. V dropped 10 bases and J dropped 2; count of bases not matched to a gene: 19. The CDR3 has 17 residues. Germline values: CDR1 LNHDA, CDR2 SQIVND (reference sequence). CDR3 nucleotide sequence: TGTGCCACCCTGGCCACAACCTTCGACAGGGCCAACACTGAAGCTTTCTTT. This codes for CATLATTFDRANTEAFF. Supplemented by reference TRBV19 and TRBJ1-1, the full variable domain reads DGGITQSPKYLFRKEGQNVTLSCEQNLNHDAMYWYRQDPGQGLRLIYYSQIVNDFQKGDIAEGYSVSREKKESFPLTVTSAQKNPTAFYLCATLATTFDRANTEAFFGQGTRLTVV.

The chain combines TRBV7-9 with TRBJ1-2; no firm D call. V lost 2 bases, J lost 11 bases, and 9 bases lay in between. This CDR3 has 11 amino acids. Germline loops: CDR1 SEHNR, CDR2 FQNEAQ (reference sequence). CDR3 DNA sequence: TGTGCCAGCAGCTTACGAGGTGGTTACACCTTC. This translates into CASSLRGGYTF.

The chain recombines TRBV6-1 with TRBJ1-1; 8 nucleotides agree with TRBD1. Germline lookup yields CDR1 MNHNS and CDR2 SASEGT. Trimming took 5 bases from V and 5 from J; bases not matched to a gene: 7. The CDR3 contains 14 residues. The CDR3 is CASSKNQGATEAFF. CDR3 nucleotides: TGTGCCAGCAGTAAAAATCAGGGGGCAACTGAAGCTTTCTTT.

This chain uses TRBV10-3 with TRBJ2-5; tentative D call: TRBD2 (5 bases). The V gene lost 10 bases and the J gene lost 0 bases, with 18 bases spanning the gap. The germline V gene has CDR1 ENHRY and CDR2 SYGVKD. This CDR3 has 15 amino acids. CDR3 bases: TGTGCCACCAAAGAGGGCTCCGAGTACCAAGAGACCCAGTACTTC. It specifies CATKEGSEYQETQYF.

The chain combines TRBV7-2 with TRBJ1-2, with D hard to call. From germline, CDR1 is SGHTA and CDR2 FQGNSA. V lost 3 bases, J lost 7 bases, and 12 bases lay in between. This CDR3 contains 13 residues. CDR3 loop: CASSLKRESGYTF. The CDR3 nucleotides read TGTGCCAGCAGCTTGAAAAGGGAGAGTGGCTACACCTTC.

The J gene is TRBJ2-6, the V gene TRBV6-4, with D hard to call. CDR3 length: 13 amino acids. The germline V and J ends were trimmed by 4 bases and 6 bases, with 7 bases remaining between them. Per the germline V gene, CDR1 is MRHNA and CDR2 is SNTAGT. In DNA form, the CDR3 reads TGTGCCAGCAGTGCTGAAGAGGCCAACGTCCTGACTTTC. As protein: CASSAEEANVLTF.

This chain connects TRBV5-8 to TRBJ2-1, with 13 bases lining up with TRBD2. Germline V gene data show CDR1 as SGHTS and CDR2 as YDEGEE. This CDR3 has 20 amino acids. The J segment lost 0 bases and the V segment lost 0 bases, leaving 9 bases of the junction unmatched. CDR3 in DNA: TGTGCCAGCAGCTTGGAACCGGGACTAGCGGGGTTTAGCTCCTACAATGAGCAGTTCTTC. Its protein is CASSLEPGLAGFSSYNEQFF.

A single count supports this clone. The CDR3 spells CASSLSHWPLSPFF. DNA for the CDR3: TGTGCCAGCAGTTTATCCCACTGGCCCCTCTCCCCATTCTTT. The chain recombines TRBV27 with TRBJ1-1; D not resolved. The CDR3 totals 14 residues. V was shortened by 0 bases and J by 14 bases, with 19 bases between the two germline ends. Germline CDR1 is MNHEY and CDR2 is SMNVEV (reference sequence).

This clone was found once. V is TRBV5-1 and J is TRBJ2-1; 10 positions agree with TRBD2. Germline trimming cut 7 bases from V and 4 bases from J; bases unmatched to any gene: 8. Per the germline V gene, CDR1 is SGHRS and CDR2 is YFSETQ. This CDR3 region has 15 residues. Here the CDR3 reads CASRDPSGGYNEQFF. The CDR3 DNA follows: TGCGCCAGCCGGGACCCTAGCGGGGGATACAATGAGCAGTTCTTC.

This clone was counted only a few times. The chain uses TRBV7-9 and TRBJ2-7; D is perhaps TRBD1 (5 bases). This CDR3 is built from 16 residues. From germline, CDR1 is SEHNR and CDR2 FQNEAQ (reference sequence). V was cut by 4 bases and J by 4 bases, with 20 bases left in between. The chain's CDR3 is CASSSTTGQGGYEQYF. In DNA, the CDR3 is TGTGCCAGCAGCTCCACCACGGGCCAGGGTGGTTACGAGCAGTACTTC.

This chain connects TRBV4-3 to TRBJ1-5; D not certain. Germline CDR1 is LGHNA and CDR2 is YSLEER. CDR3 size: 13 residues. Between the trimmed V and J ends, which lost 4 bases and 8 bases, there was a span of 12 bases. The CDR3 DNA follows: TGCGCCAGCAGCCCCGGAGGGCGTGAGCCCCAGCATTTT. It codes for CASSPGGREPQHF.

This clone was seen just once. CDR3 loop: CASARDRGEKLFF. In DNA, the CDR3 is TGCGCCAGCGCCCGGGACAGGGGTGAAAAACTGTTTTTT. This rearrangement joins TRBV10-2 to TRBJ1-4; 10 positions match TRBD1. This CDR3 is built from 13 residues. V lost 8 bases to trimming and J lost 7 bases; unmatched junction nucleotides: 4. CDR1 and CDR2 (germline): WSHSY, SAAADI.

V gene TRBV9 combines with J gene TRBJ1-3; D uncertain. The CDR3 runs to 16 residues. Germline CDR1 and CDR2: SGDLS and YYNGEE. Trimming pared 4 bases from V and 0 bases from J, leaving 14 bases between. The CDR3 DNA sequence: TGTGCCAGCAGCATTACGACTGATAACTCTGGAAACACCATATATTTT. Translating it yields CASSITTDNSGNTIYF.

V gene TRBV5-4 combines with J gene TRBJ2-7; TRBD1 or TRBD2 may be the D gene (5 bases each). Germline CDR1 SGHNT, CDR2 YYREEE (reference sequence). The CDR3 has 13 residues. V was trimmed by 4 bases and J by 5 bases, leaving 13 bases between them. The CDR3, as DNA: TGTGCCAGCAGCCCGAGGTTGGGGGACGAGCAGTACTTC. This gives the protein CASSPRLGDEQYF. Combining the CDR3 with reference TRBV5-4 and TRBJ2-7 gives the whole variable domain ETGVTQSPTHLIKTRGQQVTLRCSSQSGHNTVSWYQQALGQGPQFIFQYYREEENGRGNFPPRFSGLQFPNYSSELNVNALELDDSALYLCASSPRLGDEQYFGPGTRLTVT.

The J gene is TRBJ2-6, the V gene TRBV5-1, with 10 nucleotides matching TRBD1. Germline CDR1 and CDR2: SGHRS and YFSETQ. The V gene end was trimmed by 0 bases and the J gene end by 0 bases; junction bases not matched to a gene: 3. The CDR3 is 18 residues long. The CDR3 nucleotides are TGCGCCAGCAGCTTGGTGGGGACAGGGGACTCTGGGGCCAACGTCCTGACTTTC. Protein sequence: CASSLVGTGDSGANVLTF.

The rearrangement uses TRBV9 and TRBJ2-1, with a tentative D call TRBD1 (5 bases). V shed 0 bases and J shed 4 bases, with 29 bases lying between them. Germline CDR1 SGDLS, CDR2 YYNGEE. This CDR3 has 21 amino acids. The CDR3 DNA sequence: TGTGCCAGCAGCGTAGGTTTCCAGGGTGGGGCCGGGTGGCGGTCATACAATGAGCAGTTCTTC. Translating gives CASSVGFQGGAGWRSYNEQFF.

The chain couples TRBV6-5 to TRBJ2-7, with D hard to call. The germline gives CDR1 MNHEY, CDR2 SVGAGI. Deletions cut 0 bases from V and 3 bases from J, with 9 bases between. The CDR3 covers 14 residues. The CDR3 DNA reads TGTGCCAGCAGTTACTCGAGCAATGGCTACGAGCAGTACTTC. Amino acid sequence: CASSYSSNGYEQYF.

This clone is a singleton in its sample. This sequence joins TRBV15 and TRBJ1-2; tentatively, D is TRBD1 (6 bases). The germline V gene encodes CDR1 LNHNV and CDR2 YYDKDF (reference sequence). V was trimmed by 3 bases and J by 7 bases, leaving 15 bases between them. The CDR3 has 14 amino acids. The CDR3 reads CATSSQTGTLGYTF. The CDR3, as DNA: TGTGCCACCAGCAGTCAAACAGGGACCCTTGGCTACACCTTC.

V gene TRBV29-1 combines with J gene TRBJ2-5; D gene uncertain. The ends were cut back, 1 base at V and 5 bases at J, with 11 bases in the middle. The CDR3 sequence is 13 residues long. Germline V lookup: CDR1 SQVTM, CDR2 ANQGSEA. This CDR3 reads CSVEASPGETQYF. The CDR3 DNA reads TGCAGCGTTGAAGCTTCCCCTGGGGAGACCCAGTACTTC.

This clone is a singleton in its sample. This CDR3 reads CASSFGRTTGSAQYF. CDR3 DNA: TGTGCCAGCAGCTTTGGTAGGACTACTGGAAGCGCGCAGTATTTT. This chain connects TRBV5-4 to TRBJ2-3; possible D gene TRBD2, 6 bases. The CDR3 runs to 15 residues. CDR1 is SGHNT, CDR2 YYREEE, per germline (reference sequence). The V and J ends lost 2 bases and 10 bases respectively, with 20 bases between them.

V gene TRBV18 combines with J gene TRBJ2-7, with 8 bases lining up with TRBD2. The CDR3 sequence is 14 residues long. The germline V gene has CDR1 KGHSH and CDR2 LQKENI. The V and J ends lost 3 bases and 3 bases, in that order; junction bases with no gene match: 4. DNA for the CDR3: TGTGCCAGCTCACCTACTAGCGGATACTACGAGCAGTACTTC. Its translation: CASSPTSGYYEQYF.

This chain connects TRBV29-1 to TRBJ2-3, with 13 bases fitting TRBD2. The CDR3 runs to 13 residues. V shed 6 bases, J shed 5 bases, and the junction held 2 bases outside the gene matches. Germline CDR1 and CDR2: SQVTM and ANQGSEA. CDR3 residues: CSVLAGGVDTQYF. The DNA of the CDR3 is TGCAGCGTACTAGCGGGAGGGGTAGATACGCAGTATTTT.

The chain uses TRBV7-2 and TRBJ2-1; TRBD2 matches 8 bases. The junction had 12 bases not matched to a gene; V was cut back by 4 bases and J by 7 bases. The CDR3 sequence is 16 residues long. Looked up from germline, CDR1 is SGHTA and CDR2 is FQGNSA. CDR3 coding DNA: TGTGCCAGCAGCTCCCCGAGGGGACTAGTCATAAATGAGCAGTTCTTC. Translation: CASSSPRGLVINEQFF.